The 14 T cell receptor beta chains listed next were all sequenced from one sample in a study of T cell responses to AZD1222 COVID-19 vaccine. The repertoire was sequenced with immunoSEQ multiplex PCR; TCRdb's copy has only in-frame clones and lacks some. The sample has approximately 100,000 clones; about 90% are singletons. This material consisted of peripheral blood, taken 28 days after the second AZD1222 dose. Every receptor here comes from an adult who received the AZD1222 COVID-19 vaccine.

The V call is TRBV7-9, the J call TRBJ2-2; TRBD2 is a possible D gene (6 bases). This CDR3 contains 16 residues. The ends were cut back, 1 base at V and 3 bases at J, with 12 bases in the middle. CDR1 SEHNR and CDR2 FQNEAQ come from the germline V gene (reference sequence). CDR3 sequence: CASSLEGSGYTGELFF. DNA for the CDR3: TGTGCCAGCAGCTTAGAAGGTAGCGGATACACCGGGGAGCTGTTTTTT.

The gene calls are TRBV4-3 and TRBJ1-1; TRBD1 is a possible D gene (6 bases). The CDR3 totals 16 residues. Germline CDR1 is LGHNA and CDR2 is YSLEER. V lost 0 bases and J lost 1, with 12 bases in between. The CDR3 sequence is CASSQDWGRGNTEAFF. The CDR3 coding sequence is TGCGCCAGCAGCCAAGATTGGGGCAGGGGGAACACTGAAGCTTTCTTT.

The chain recombines TRBV19 with TRBJ2-3, with 7 bases fitting TRBD2. Germline CDR1 LNHDA, CDR2 SQIVND (reference sequence). Trimming at V came to 1 base and at J to 4 bases, leaving 5 bases not matched to a gene. The CDR3 sequence is 15 residues long. CDR3 protein: CASSIVPSGPDTQYF. The CDR3 DNA reads as TGTGCCAGTAGTATAGTGCCTAGCGGCCCAGATACGCAGTATTTT.

The chain recombines TRBV7-2 with TRBJ1-4, with D possibly being TRBD1 (5 bases). CDR1 SGHTA and CDR2 FQGNSA come from the germline V gene. This CDR3 is 15 amino acids long. V dropped 1 base and J dropped 4 bases, with 10 bases sitting between them. CDR3 coding DNA: TGTGCCAGCAGCTTAGTTGCAGGGATTAATGAAAAACTGTTTTTT. Its translation: CASSLVAGINEKLFF.

This rearrangement joins TRBV6-6 to TRBJ1-1, with D uncertain. CDR1 MNHNY and CDR2 SVGAGI come from the germline V gene (reference sequence). The CDR3 runs to 13 residues. With 5 bases removed from V and 0 bases from J, the gap between germline ends came to 7 bases. The CDR3 loop is CASSQRLNTEAFF. The CDR3 DNA is TGTGCCAGCAGTCAGAGGCTGAACACTGAAGCTTTCTTT.

This clone has just one count. The genes are TRBV7-9 and TRBJ2-6; tentatively, D is TRBD1 (5 bases). The CDR3 sequence is 19 residues long. The V and J ends lost 5 bases and 0 bases respectively, with 20 bases between them. Per germline, CDR1 SEHNR and CDR2 FQNEAQ (reference sequence). CDR3 amino acids: CASSLTGRAFTSGANVLTF. The DNA of the CDR3 is TGTGCCAGCAGCCTTACCGGCAGGGCCTTTACCTCTGGGGCCAACGTCCTGACTTTC.

V usage is TRBV4-3 and J usage is TRBJ2-1; 7 bases are a match to TRBD2. This CDR3 comprises 19 residues. After removal of 1 base from V and 7 bases from J, the junction contained 19 bases not matched to a gene. Germline CDR1 reads LGHNA; CDR2 reads YSLEER. The CDR3 region is CASSQGSLSWEGPGNEQFF. The CDR3 bases are TGCGCCAGCAGCCAAGGTTCCCTATCGTGGGAGGGGCCCGGAAATGAGCAGTTCTTC.

The rearrangement joins TRBV5-4 to TRBJ1-1; no definite D call. Per germline, CDR1 SGHNT and CDR2 YYREEE (reference sequence). Deletions cut 5 bases from V and 1 base from J, with 15 bases between. This CDR3 is 15 amino acids long. The CDR3: CASRRLERQNTEAFF. The CDR3 bases are TGTGCCAGCAGGCGTTTGGAACGACAGAACACTGAAGCTTTCTTT.

The gene calls are TRBV5-1 and TRBJ1-1; possible D gene TRBD1, 5 bases. CDR1 SGHRS and CDR2 YFSETQ come from the germline V gene. Trimming cost V 0 bases and J 5 bases, with 11 bases left between them. CDR3 length: 14 amino acids. CDR3 protein: CASSLGSGGTEAFF. Written as DNA, the CDR3 is TGCGCCAGCAGCTTGGGGAGTGGGGGAACTGAAGCTTTCTTT.

To note about this clone: One end of the junction fails to match germline, which may point to a read error. The chain joins TRBV11-2 to TRBJ2-5; D not certain. This CDR3 comprises 13 residues. Per germline, CDR1 SGHAT and CDR2 FQNNGV. In nucleotides, the CDR3 is TGTGCCAGCAGCATAGACGTTCAAGAGACCCAGTACTTC. It specifies CASSIDVQETQYF. Full variable domain (remainder filled in from reference TRBV11-2 and TRBJ2-5): EAGVAQSPRYKIIEKRQSVAFWCNPISGHATLYWYQQILGQGPKLLIQFQNNGVVDDSQLPKDRFSAERLKGVDSTLKIQPAKLEDSAVYLCASSIDVQETQYFGPGTRLLVL.

The gene calls are TRBV18 and TRBJ1-5; unclear D gene. Trimming left V 2 bases short and J 5 bases short, with 7 bases between. Germline V gene sequence: CDR1 KGHSH, CDR2 LQKENI. The CDR3 totals 13 residues. CDR3 residues: CASSPIQDQPQHF. The CDR3 region has the DNA TGTGCCAGCTCACCAATTCAGGATCAGCCCCAGCATTTT.

This clone has a single count. J is TRBJ2-7 and V is TRBV9; tentative D call: TRBD1 (7 bases). The V gene's germline CDR1 is SGDLS and CDR2 YYNGEE. The CDR3 contains 17 residues. V shed 0 bases and J shed 2 bases, with 18 bases lying between them. CDR3: CASSVVLTAGGTYEQYF. The CDR3 DNA follows: TGTGCCAGCAGCGTAGTCTTGACGGCAGGGGGGACCTACGAGCAGTACTTC.

The chain recombines TRBV18 with TRBJ2-5; D is uncertain. The CDR3 is made up of 13 amino acids. Trimming cost V 2 bases and J 2 bases, with 6 bases left between them. Germline values: CDR1 KGHSH, CDR2 LQKENI. CDR3 coding DNA: TGTGCCAGCTCACCAATAAGACAAGAGACCCAGTACTTC. Translated, it gives CASSPIRQETQYF. Drawing the rest from reference TRBV18 and TRBJ2-5, the complete variable domain is NAGVMQNPRHLVRRRGQEARLRCSPMKGHSHVYWYRQLPEEGLKFMVYLQKENIIDESGMPKERFSAEFPKEGPSILRIQQVVRGDSAAYFCASSPIRQETQYFGPGTRLLVL.

The gene calls are TRBV27 and TRBJ2-3; D gene unclear. The CDR3 covers 16 residues. V lost 2 bases, J lost 6 bases, and 18 bases lay in between. CDR1 is MNHEY, CDR2 SMNVEV, per germline (reference sequence). CDR3 in DNA: TGTGCCAGCAGTTTAAGTAGACGAATCTCCCCGGATACGCAGTATTTT. This gives the protein CASSLSRRISPDTQYF.